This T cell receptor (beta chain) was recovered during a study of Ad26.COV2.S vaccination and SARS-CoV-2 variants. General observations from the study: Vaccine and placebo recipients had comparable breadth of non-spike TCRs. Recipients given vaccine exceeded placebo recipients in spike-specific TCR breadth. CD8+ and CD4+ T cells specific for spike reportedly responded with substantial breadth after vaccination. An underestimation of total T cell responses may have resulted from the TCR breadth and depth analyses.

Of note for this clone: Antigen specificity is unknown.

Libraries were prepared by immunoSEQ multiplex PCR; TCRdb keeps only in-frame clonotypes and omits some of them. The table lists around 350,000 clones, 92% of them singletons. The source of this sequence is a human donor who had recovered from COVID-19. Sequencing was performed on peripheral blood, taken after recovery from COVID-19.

CDR3 nucleotide sequence: TGTGCCACCAGCAGAGATGCAGGGGGCAGAGACGAGCAGTACTTC. This encodes CATSRDAGGRDEQYF. The chain has TRBV15 and TRBJ2-7, with 8 bases aligning to TRBD1. J was trimmed by 5 bases and V by 0 bases; bases with no gene match: 6. Germline-derived CDR1 and CDR2 are LNHNV and YYDKDF (reference sequence). The length of the CDR3 is 15 residues.